The 9 T cell receptor beta chains below all came from one sample that was sequenced in a study of T cell changes during pregnancy in multiple sclerosis. Sequencing used immunoSEQ multiplex PCR; TCRdb keeps in-frame clones, though not all of them. The table records 53,000 or so clones, roughly 94% of them present only once. Sequences were derived from CD4+ T cells from peripheral blood mononuclear cells, sampled in the second trimester of pregnancy. The receptors come from a female donor with multiple sclerosis, enrolled in a pregnancy study.

The chain links TRBV19 to TRBJ2-3; TRBD2 aligns across 9 bases. The CDR3 covers 18 residues. Trimming took 3 bases from V and 1 from J; bases not matched to a gene: 11. The germline V gene has CDR1 LNHDA and CDR2 SQIVND (reference sequence). The CDR3 DNA reads TGTGCCAGTAGTATGAGAGCGGGGGGCCTCTCGGGCACAGATACGCAGTATTTT. Amino acids: CASSMRAGGLSGTDTQYF.

V usage is TRBV18 and J usage is TRBJ2-1, with D perhaps TRBD2 (6 bases). Deletions cut 6 bases from V and 2 bases from J, with 20 bases between. The V gene's germline CDR1 is KGHSH and CDR2 LQKENI. The length of the CDR3 is 17 residues. The CDR3 region has the DNA TGTGCCAGCTCTCAAACGGGGGAGATCTCTACCTACAATGAGCAGTTCTTC. It translates to CASSQTGEISTYNEQFF. Full variable domain (rest looked up from reference TRBV18 and TRBJ2-1): NAGVMQNPRHLVRRRGQEARLRCSPMKGHSHVYWYRQLPEEGLKFMVYLQKENIIDESGMPKERFSAEFPKEGPSILRIQQVVRGDSAAYFCASSQTGEISTYNEQFFGPGTRLTVL.

The count of this clone is one. The gene calls are TRBV5-4 and TRBJ2-5; TRBD1 might be the D (5 bases). From germline, CDR1 is SGHNT and CDR2 YYREEE (reference sequence). CDR3 size: 14 residues. Trimming cost V 1 base and J 5 bases, with 12 bases left between them. CDR3: CASSLQGTWETQYF. The DNA for the CDR3 is TGTGCCAGCAGCTTGCAGGGAACCTGGGAGACCCAGTACTTC. Full variable domain (missing parts from reference TRBV5-4 and TRBJ2-5): ETGVTQSPTHLIKTRGQQVTLRCSSQSGHNTVSWYQQALGQGPQFIFQYYREEENGRGNFPPRFSGLQFPNYSSELNVNALELDDSALYLCASSLQGTWETQYFGPGTRLLVL.

The chain recombines TRBV30 with TRBJ2-3; D call uncertain. Trimming removed 0 bases at V and 1 base at J, with 8 bases between. The CDR3 has 14 amino acids. CDR1 is GTSNPN, CDR2 SVGIG, per germline (reference sequence). CDR3 DNA: TGTGCCTGGAGTGTAAGCCAGGGCACAGATACGCAGTATTTT. Translation gives CAWSVSQGTDTQYF.

The chain carries TRBV9 and TRBJ2-1, with 11 bases identical to TRBD2. V dropped 0 bases and J dropped 9; count of bases not matched to a gene: 5. The CDR3 is 15 residues long. Germline V lookup: CDR1 SGDLS, CDR2 YYNGEE. The DNA of the CDR3 is TGTGCCAGCAGCGTAGGGGCTAGCGGGGGGTCTGAGCAGTTCTTC. This sequence encodes CASSVGASGGSEQFF. The variable domain in full, completed from reference TRBV9 and TRBJ2-1, reads DSGVTQTPKHLITATGQRVTLRCSPRSGDLSVYWYQQSLDQGLQFLIQYYNGEERAKGNILERFSAQQFPDLHSELNLSSLELGDSALYFCASSVGASGGSEQFFGPGTRLTVL.

The chain is built from TRBV5-6 and TRBJ1-5; the D is unclear. The CDR3 runs 17 residues. Trimming removed 0 bases from V and 1 base from J, with 14 bases in between. CDR1 and CDR2 from the germline V gene are SGHDT and YYEEEE. This CDR3 is CASSLGYGSASNQPQHF. Written as DNA, the CDR3 is TGTGCCAGCAGCTTGGGGTACGGTTCCGCCAGCAATCAGCCCCAGCATTTT.

V and J are TRBV6-6 and TRBJ1-5; 9 positions agree with TRBD1. V shed 6 bases, J shed 4 bases, and the junction held 7 bases outside the gene matches. The CDR3 length is 15 residues. Germline V CDR1 and CDR2: MNHNY, SVGAGI (reference sequence). Here the CDR3 reads CASRAQGAQNQPQHF. The CDR3 DNA reads TGTGCCAGCAGAGCACAGGGGGCGCAGAATCAGCCCCAGCATTTT.

The V and J genes are TRBV6-6 and TRBJ1-1; a weak D match, TRBD1 (5 bases). CDR1 is MNHNY, CDR2 SVGAGI, per germline (reference sequence). The CDR3 consists of 14 residues. Trimming left V 6 bases short and J 1 base short, with 12 bases between. CDR3 amino acids: CASSLNTGNTEAFF. The CDR3 nucleotides read TGTGCCAGCAGCCTCAATACAGGGAACACTGAAGCTTTCTTT.

The chain uses TRBV7-2 and TRBJ2-4, with TRBD1 matching 8 bases. The germline CDR1 and CDR2 sequences are SGHTA and FQGNSA. The V gene end was trimmed by 5 bases and the J gene end by 6 bases; junction bases not matched to a gene: 6. The CDR3 contains 14 residues. CDR3 sequence: CASSRGQGSNIQYF. The DNA for the CDR3 is TGTGCCAGCAGCCGCGGACAGGGCTCAAACATTCAGTACTTC.